The present T cell receptor (beta chain) was sequenced within a study of T-cell memory formation after mild COVID-19. The overall study: Each donor largely had its own TCR clusters. General study points: Clones that contracted from day 15 to 85 had balanced CD4/CD8; later expanders were CD4+ biased. Several responding clones turned up in pre-infection memory, indicating that cross-reactive memory may have taken part.

The CDR3 has 13 residues. Between the trimmed V and J ends, which lost 11 bases and 0 bases, there was a span of 13 bases. CDR1 and CDR2 from the germline V gene are SNHLY and FYNNEI. As to this clonotype: Antigen: not known.

A 5'RACE reaction primed in the constant segment made cDNA libraries of TCR alpha and TCR beta, and these carried sample barcodes and UMIs. TCRdb called the 5' RACE reads again in MiXCR, with one record for every CDR3 protein. The repertoire holds around 210,000 distinct CDR3 sequences, just over 9.5% seen once, with 3% to 4.5% in the top ten. The chain employs TRBV2 and TRBJ1-1, with unresolved D. This TCR was sampled from a man aged 18 to 30 who had mild COVID-19 (a few samples of this study predate the infection). Cell type and time point are not known. The sequenced sample consisted of PBMCs or a T cell subset sorted from them (not recorded which). The CDR3 loop is CAVSGYMNTEAFF. In DNA form, the CDR3 reads TGTGCCGTATCCGGCTACATGAACACTGAAGCTTTCTTT.